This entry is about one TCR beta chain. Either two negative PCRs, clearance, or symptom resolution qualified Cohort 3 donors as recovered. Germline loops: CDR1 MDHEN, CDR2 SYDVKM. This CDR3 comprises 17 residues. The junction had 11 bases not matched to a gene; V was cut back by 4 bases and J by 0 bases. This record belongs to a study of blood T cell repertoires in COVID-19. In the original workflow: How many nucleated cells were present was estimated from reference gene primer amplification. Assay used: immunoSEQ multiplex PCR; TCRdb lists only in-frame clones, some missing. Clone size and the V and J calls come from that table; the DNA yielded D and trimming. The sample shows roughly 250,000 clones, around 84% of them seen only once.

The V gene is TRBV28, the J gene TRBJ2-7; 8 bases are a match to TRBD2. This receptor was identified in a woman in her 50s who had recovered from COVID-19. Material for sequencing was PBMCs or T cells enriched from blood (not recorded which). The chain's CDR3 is CASSSQRGGRLSYEQYF. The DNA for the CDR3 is TGTGCCAGCAGTTCCCAACGCGGCGGGAGGCTCTCCTACGAGCAGTACTTC.